This note documents a single TCR beta chain sequence. Its antigen is currently unknown. This entry belongs to a study of post-analysis software for immune sequencing data. The TCR beta cDNA libraries contained unique molecular identifiers. In TCRdb, the PCR reads were re-called with MiXCR into one record per CDR3 protein. The repertoire has some 800,000 distinct CDR3 sequences, around 42% of them found once; the top ten carry approximately 4.4%. The study's findings and limits: Relative to controls, patients had five TRBV segments at higher frequency, with TRBV5-6, TRBV5-1 and TRBV20-1 among these. Same-batch samples co-clustered strongly by F measure.

Between the trimmed V and J ends, which lost 2 bases and 5 bases, there was a span of 20 bases. The CDR3 has 16 residues. From germline, CDR1 is SGDLS and CDR2 YYNGEE. This sequence originates from a girl aged 5-17 years with multiple sclerosis. The sample comprised blood. The chain employs TRBV9 and TRBJ2-7; D might be TRBD1 (7 bases). The CDR3 coding sequence is TGTGCCAGCAGCGTGAGGCAGGGGGGACTCCTCGACGAGCAGTACTTC. Translating it yields CASSVRQGGLLDEQYF.